This T cell receptor beta chain was sequenced for a study of sequential checkpoint blockade in melanoma. The germline gives CDR1 SGHRS, CDR2 YFSETQ. V was pared by 1 base and J by 7 bases, with 20 bases between. This CDR3 region has 17 residues. Treatment described: randomized to nivolumab then ipilimumab (arm A) or the reverse (arm B). DNA-damaging chemotherapy had not been given to any patient beforehand. Repertoires were generated with immunoSEQ multiplex PCR, while TCRdb's copy carries only in-frame clones and drops some. The data contain around 21,000 clones, around 80% of them seen just once; the ten biggest clones take up 9.5% to 13%.

The starting material was CD8+ T cells sorted from blood (inferred from file names), obtained from a patient given nivolumab and ipilimumab in sequence. The sequence came from a human donor with melanoma. The chain employs TRBV5-1 and TRBJ2-2; D not certain. CDR3 in amino acids: CASSLYEARELYGELFF. As DNA, the CDR3 is TGCGCCAGCAGCTTGTACGAGGCCCGAGAATTGTACGGGGAGCTGTTTTTT.